This T cell receptor beta chain was captured by sequencing in a study of vaccination and CD4 T cells after COVID-19. Overall study results and limits: The median proportion of reactive clones detected only post-vaccination in convalescent patients was about 87%.

Regarding treatment: roughly nine-day PBMC culture with coronavirus spike peptide pools or control peptides (ViraFEST assay). Points on this clonotype: No antigen is known for it.

Trimming stripped 5 bases from V and 2 bases from J, with 10 bases between. Germline V gene data show CDR1 as SGHAT and CDR2 as FQDESV (reference sequence). CDR3 length equals 13 residues. The Oncomine TCR Beta short-read assay was applied to DNA of cultured CD4+ T cells. TCRdb independently ran MiXCR on the PCR reads; one entry per CDR3 protein. The sample shows around 21,000 distinct CDR3 sequences, less than 50% of them seen only once. Specimen: CD4+ T cells from blood, cultured in vitro, collected after SARS-CoV-2 vaccination. This TCR derives from a human donor who had recovered from COVID-19. V usage is TRBV11-1 and J usage is TRBJ2-7; possibly TRBD2 for D (7 bases). CDR3 in amino acids: CASSQGGAYEQYF. CDR3 nucleotides: TGTGCCAGCAGCCAAGGGGGGGCCTACGAGCAGTACTTC.